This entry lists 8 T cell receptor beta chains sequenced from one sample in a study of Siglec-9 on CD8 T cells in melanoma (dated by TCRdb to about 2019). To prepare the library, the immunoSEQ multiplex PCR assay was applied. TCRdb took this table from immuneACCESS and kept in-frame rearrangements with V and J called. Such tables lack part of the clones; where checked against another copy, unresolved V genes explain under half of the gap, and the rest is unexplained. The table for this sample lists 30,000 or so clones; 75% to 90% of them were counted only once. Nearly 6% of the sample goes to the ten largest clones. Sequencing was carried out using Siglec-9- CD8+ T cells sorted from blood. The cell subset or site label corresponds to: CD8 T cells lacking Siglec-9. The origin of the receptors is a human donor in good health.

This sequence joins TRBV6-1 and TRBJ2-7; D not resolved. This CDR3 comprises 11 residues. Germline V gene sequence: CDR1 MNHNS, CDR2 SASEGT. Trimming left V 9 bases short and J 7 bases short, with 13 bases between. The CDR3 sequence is CASVGSKEQYV. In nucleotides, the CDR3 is TGTGCCAGTGTTGGATCGAAGGAGCAGTACGTC.

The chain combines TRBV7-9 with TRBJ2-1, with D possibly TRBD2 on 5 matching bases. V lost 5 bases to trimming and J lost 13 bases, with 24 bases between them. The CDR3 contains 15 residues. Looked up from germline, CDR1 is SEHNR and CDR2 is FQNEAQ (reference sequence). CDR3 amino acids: CASSPVRTRLRPQFF. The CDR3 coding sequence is TGTGCCAGCAGCCCCGTACGCACTAGACTTCGCCCTCAGTTCTTC.

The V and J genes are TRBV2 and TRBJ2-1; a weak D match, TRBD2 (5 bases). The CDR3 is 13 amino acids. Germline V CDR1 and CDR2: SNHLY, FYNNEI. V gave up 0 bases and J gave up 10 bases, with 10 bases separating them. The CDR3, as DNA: TGTGCCAGCAGTGAAGCGCGGGCCCCAGAGCAGTTCTTC. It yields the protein CASSEARAPEQFF.

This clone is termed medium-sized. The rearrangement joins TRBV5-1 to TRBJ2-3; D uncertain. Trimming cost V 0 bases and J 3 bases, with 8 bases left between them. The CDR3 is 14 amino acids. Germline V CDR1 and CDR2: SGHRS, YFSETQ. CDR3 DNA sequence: TGCGCCAGCAGCTTGGGGTTTGCAACAGATACGCAGTATTTT. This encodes CASSLGFATDTQYF.

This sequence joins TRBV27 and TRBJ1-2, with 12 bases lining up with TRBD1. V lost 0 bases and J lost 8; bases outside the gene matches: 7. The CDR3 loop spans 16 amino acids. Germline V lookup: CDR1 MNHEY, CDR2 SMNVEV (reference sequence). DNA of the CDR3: TGTGCCAGCAGTTTATCAATGGGACAGGGGGCATTCGGCTACACCTTC. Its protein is CASSLSMGQGAFGYTF.

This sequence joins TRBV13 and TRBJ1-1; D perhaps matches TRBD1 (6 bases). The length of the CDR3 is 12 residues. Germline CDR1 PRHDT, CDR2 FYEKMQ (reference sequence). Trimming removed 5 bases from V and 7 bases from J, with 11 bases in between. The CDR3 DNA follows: TGTGCCAGCAGCCTGACAGGTGATGAAGCTTTCTTT. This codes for CASSLTGDEAFF.

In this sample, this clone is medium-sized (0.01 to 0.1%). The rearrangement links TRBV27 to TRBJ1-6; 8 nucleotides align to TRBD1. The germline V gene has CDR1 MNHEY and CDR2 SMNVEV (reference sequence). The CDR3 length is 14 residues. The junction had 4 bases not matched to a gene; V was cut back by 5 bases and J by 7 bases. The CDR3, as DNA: TGTGCCAGCAGTATAAACAGGGGGAATTCACCCCTCCACTTT. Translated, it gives CASSINRGNSPLHF.

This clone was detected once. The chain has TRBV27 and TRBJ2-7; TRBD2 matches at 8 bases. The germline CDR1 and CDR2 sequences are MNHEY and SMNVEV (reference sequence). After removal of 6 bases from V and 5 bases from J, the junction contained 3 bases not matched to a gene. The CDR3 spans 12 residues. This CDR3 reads CASRSGGNEQYF. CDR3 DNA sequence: TGTGCCAGCAGGAGCGGGGGAAACGAGCAGTACTTC.